The present T cell receptor beta chain was sequenced within a study of CD8 T cells in Susac syndrome. There are 15 residues in the CDR3. Trimming stripped 5 bases from V and 4 bases from J, with 17 bases between. Germline loops: CDR1 SGHTA, CDR2 FQGTGA. Study-level results: The study's TCR sequencing and HLA analysis covered a relatively small number of individuals, and the study acknowledged this.

TEMRA cells were enriched by FACS, and CD4+ and CD8+ T cells were negatively isolated. After extraction with the RNeasy kit, about 0.45 to 1 ug of the RNA was reverse transcribed using random hexamers. The TCR beta CDR3 was amplified by immunoSEQ multiplex PCR across 54 Vbeta, 13 Jbeta. TCRdb re-called the immunoSEQ multiplex PCR reads through MiXCR, storing one row per CDR3 protein. The table lists about 150,000 distinct CDR3 sequences, nearly 97% of them singletons. With regard to this clonotype: Its antigen is currently unknown.

The sequencing input was CD8+ T cells from PBMCs. The receptor's source is a human donor with multiple sclerosis. The J gene is TRBJ1-1, the V gene TRBV7-3; D remains ambiguous. The CDR3 sequence: CASSLHHGRATEAFF. In DNA form, the CDR3 reads TGTGCCAGCAGCCTACACCACGGGAGGGCCACTGAAGCTTTCTTT.